The clone carrying this TCR beta chain came up a few times. This sample was taken from a study of T cells after yellow fever vaccination. Production of TCR cDNA was by 5'RACE template switching, which also added a universal primer site and UMIs. Each CDR3 protein is one row after TCRdb ran MiXCR on the 5' RACE reads. The sample has about 85,000 distinct CDR3 sequences, 13% seen once. Germline V gene lookup returns CDR1 SEHNR and CDR2 FQNEAQ (reference sequence). The trim removed 5 bases at V and 3 bases at J, leaving 10 bases unmatched. This CDR3 has 16 amino acids. Study-level points and caveats: A small share of clonotypes appeared in both CD4 and CD8 compartments.

This sequence was found in a man between 18 and 29 years old who received the YFV17D yellow fever vaccine. The V and J genes are TRBV7-9 and TRBJ2-1, with 7 bases matching TRBD1. The material was CD8+ T cells not binding an NS4B(214-222) dextramer, sorted from PBMCs, obtained 21 days after the first yellow fever vaccination. CDR3 amino acids: CASSPTGSHYYNEQFF. The CDR3 region has the DNA TGTGCCAGCAGCCCGACAGGGTCTCATTACTACAATGAGCAGTTCTTC.